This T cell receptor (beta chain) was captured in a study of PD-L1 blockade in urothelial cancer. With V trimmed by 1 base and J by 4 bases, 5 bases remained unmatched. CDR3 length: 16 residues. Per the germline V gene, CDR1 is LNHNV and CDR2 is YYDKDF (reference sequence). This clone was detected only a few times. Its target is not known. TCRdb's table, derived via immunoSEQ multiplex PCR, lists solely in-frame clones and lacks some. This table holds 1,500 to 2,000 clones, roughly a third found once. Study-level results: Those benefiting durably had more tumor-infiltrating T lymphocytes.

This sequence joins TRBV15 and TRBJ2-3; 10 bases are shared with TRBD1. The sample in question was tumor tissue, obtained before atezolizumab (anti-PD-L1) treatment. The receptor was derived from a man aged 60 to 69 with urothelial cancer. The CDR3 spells CATSRAGTGESDTQYF. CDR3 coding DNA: TGTGCCACCAGCAGAGCCGGGACAGGGGAGTCAGATACGCAGTATTTT.